A single sample gave rise to the 29 T cell receptor beta chains below, sequenced in a study of blood T cell repertoires in COVID-19. Sequencing used immunoSEQ multiplex PCR; TCRdb keeps in-frame clones, though not all of them. In the table there are some 200,000 clones, around 86% of which are singletons. Sequenced material: PBMCs or T cells enriched from blood (not recorded which). The source of these receptors is a man under 40 in a cohort exposed to, infected with or recovered from COVID-19 (not recorded which).

The rearrangement links TRBV9 to TRBJ1-2; maybe TRBD1 (5 bases). V lost 0 bases to trimming and J lost 6 bases, with 12 bases between them. The CDR3 extends over 14 amino acids. Germline V gene lookup returns CDR1 SGDLS and CDR2 YYNGEE. CDR3 DNA: TGTGCCAGCAGCGTAGAGTATGGCAGGGATGGCTACACCTTC. Translating it yields CASSVEYGRDGYTF.

The V call is TRBV27, the J call TRBJ2-7; 7 bases line up with TRBD1. Germline CDR1 MNHEY, CDR2 SMNVEV (reference sequence). This CDR3 is 14 amino acids long. The trim removed 1 base at V and 5 bases at J, leaving 5 bases unmatched. The CDR3 region is CASSLLGQQNEQYF. The CDR3 nucleotides are TGTGCCAGCAGTTTATTGGGACAGCAGAACGAGCAGTACTTC.

This clone was seen a handful of times. The rearrangement uses TRBV27 and TRBJ1-2; 8 bases align to TRBD1. Germline V CDR1 and CDR2: MNHEY, SMNVEV (reference sequence). V shed 2 bases and J 6 bases; nucleotides not matched to a gene: 11. The CDR3 consists of 16 residues. CDR3 amino acids: CASSLGSPRGPHGYTF. In DNA, the CDR3 is TGTGCCAGCAGTTTAGGTTCCCCCAGGGGGCCCCATGGCTACACCTTC.

This chain uses TRBV5-1 with TRBJ1-2; 9 bases align to TRBD1. There are 13 residues in the CDR3. Germline V gives CDR1 SGHRS, CDR2 YFSETQ. V lost 3 bases and J lost 8; bases outside the gene matches: 5. The CDR3, as DNA: TGCGCCAGCAGCTGGACAGGGGACCGAGGCTACACCTTC. Its protein is CASSWTGDRGYTF.

The chain employs TRBV28 and TRBJ1-1; D gene unclear. Germline V gives CDR1 MDHEN, CDR2 SYDVKM. The CDR3 spans 13 residues. Trimming left V 5 bases short and J 2 bases short, with 9 bases between. This chain's CDR3 is CASSRYLNTEAFF. The DNA for the CDR3 is TGTGCCAGCAGTCGGTACCTCAACACTGAAGCTTTCTTT. Variable domain in full (rest from reference TRBV28 and TRBJ1-1): DVKVTQSSRYLVKRTGEKVFLECVQDMDHENMFWYRQDPGLGLRLIYFSYDVKMKEKGDIPEGYSVSREKKERFSLILESASTNQTSMYLCASSRYLNTEAFFGQGTRLTVV.

The chain links TRBV7-8 to TRBJ2-7; no reliable D call. The ends were cut back, 7 bases at V and 6 bases at J, with 22 bases in the middle. The germline gives CDR1 SGHVS, CDR2 FQNEAQ. The CDR3 sequence is 15 residues long. CDR3 region: CASTPASSLRGEQYF. The DNA of the CDR3 is TGTGCCAGCACCCCGGCTAGTTCTTTAAGAGGCGAGCAGTACTTC.

The genes are TRBV19 and TRBJ2-5; TRBD1 agrees at 8 bases. This CDR3 is 14 amino acids long. Unmatched junction bases numbered 9, after V lost 7 bases and J lost 5 bases. CDR1 is LNHDA, CDR2 SQIVND, per germline (reference sequence). The CDR3 is CASTLTGEYETQYF. CDR3 sequence (DNA): TGTGCCAGTACCCTGACAGGGGAGTACGAGACCCAGTACTTC.

The rearrangement joins TRBV29-1 to TRBJ2-5, with TRBD1 identical over 7 bases. The CDR3 consists of 14 residues. Per the germline V gene, CDR1 is SQVTM and CDR2 is ANQGSEA. V lost 6 bases, J lost 2 bases, and 9 bases stayed unmatched. CDR3 residues: CSVCRDSRQETQYF. In DNA, the CDR3 is TGCAGCGTATGTCGGGACAGCCGACAAGAGACCCAGTACTTC.

V and J are TRBV6-6 and TRBJ1-2; 8 bases align to TRBD1. The germline CDR1 and CDR2 sequences are MNHNY and SVGAGI (reference sequence). With 4 bases clipped from V and 3 bases from J, the junction kept 7 bases outside the gene matches. The CDR3 is 15 amino acids. The CDR3 is CASSSRDRGDYGYTF. The DNA for the CDR3 is TGTGCCAGCAGTTCGCGCGACAGGGGAGACTATGGCTACACCTTC.

This clone was detected once. V gene TRBV11-3 combines with J gene TRBJ2-6; the D gene is possibly TRBD2 (5 bases). CDR1 is SGHNT, CDR2 YENEEA, per germline. Trimming cost V 4 bases and J 0 bases, with 13 bases left between them. The CDR3 spans 17 residues. CDR3 residues: CASSSEGSYSGANVLTF. The CDR3 bases are TGTGCCAGCAGCTCCGAGGGCAGCTACTCTGGGGCCAACGTCCTGACTTTC.

The chain uses TRBV28 and TRBJ1-6, with TRBD1 identical over 9 bases. CDR3 size: 18 residues. The J segment lost 14 bases and the V segment lost 7 bases, leaving 24 bases of the junction unmatched. CDR1 MDHEN and CDR2 SYDVKM come from the germline V gene. The CDR3 DNA sequence: TGTGCCAGCATAGCTACACTCGGACAGGGGAAGACACAACGGACCCTCCACTTT. It codes for CASIATLGQGKTQRTLHF.

This clone appeared a single time. The V gene is TRBV29-1, the J gene TRBJ2-1; the D gene is possibly TRBD2 (6 bases). The CDR3 has 12 amino acids. The germline V and J ends were trimmed by 2 bases and 4 bases, with 6 bases remaining between them. Per the germline V gene, CDR1 is SQVTM and CDR2 is ANQGSEA. The CDR3 sequence is CSVELAYNEQFF. The CDR3 bases are TGCAGCGTTGAACTAGCGTACAATGAGCAGTTCTTC.

The sample holds a few counts of this clone. The V call is TRBV7-9, the J call TRBJ1-2; D ambiguous. The CDR3 has 15 residues. Germline-derived CDR1 and CDR2 are SEHNR and FQNEAQ (reference sequence). Trimming pared 7 bases from V and 4 bases from J, leaving 19 bases between. The CDR3 nucleotides read TGTGCCAGCACCTATTCGGAGCTGCTCCCCTATGGCTACACCTTC. This codes for CASTYSELLPYGYTF.

The chain carries TRBV6-2 or TRBV6-3 and TRBJ2-1, with TRBD1 matching 7 bases. J lost 9 bases, V lost 6 bases, and 2 bases had no gene match. Germline V gives CDR1 MNHEY, CDR2 SVGEGT. The CDR3 has 11 amino acids. CDR3 sequence: CASSDRVEQFF. Here the CDR3 DNA reads TGTGCCAGCAGCGACAGGGTTGAGCAGTTCTTC.

With regard to this clone: Mismatch with germline at one junction end may stem from a read error. The V and J genes are TRBV23-1 and TRBJ2-7; 9 bases fit TRBD1. TRBV23-1 is an ORF, and what it does is uncertain. CDR3 size: 13 residues. The chain's CDR3 is CASSQSRDRATFF. DNA of the CDR3: TGCGCCAGCAGTCAATCCAGGGACAGGGCCACTTTCTTC.

This rearrangement joins TRBV5-4 to TRBJ2-2; 11 nucleotides align to TRBD2. V was clipped by 4 bases and J by 2 bases; unmatched bases: 4. The CDR3 is 16 residues long. Germline-derived CDR1 and CDR2 are SGHNT and YYREEE (reference sequence). This CDR3 reads CASSMGLAANTGELFF. The CDR3 DNA reads as TGTGCCAGCAGCATGGGACTAGCGGCCAACACCGGGGAGCTGTTTTTT.

This clone has just a few counts. The rearrangement uses TRBV11-3 and TRBJ1-1; tentatively, D is TRBD1 (5 bases). CDR1 is SGHNT, CDR2 YENEEA, per germline. The V and J ends lost 1 base and 8 bases respectively, with 20 bases between them. The CDR3 has 16 amino acids. The CDR3 coding sequence is TGTGCCAGCAGCTTAGTTGGGGCAGGCACTTATACGGAAGCTTTCTTT. It encodes CASSLVGAGTYTEAFF.

In nucleotides, the CDR3 is TGTGCCAGCAGCTCCCCGTCAGGCAAGGCCCAGCATTTT. It is translated as CASSSPSGKAQHF. The chain recombines TRBV7-9 with TRBJ1-5; D unresolved. Trimming removed 4 bases at V and 11 bases at J, with 15 bases between. Germline V gives CDR1 SEHNR, CDR2 FQNEAQ (reference sequence). The CDR3 runs to 13 residues.

The chain links TRBV11-2 to TRBJ1-2; TRBD1 agrees at 9 bases. J lost 5 bases, V lost 6 bases, and 7 bases had no gene match. The CDR3 length is 14 residues. Looked up from germline, CDR1 is SGHAT and CDR2 is FQNNGV. The CDR3, as DNA: TGTGCCAGCAGTTCTACAGGGGGCGGGTATGGCTACACCTTC. It translates to CASSSTGGGYGYTF.

The V call is TRBV19, the J call TRBJ2-5; D gene uncertain. This CDR3 comprises 13 residues. Trimming stripped 5 bases from V and 5 bases from J, with 12 bases between. The germline V gene encodes CDR1 LNHDA and CDR2 SQIVND (reference sequence). Here the CDR3 reads CASSQLRVETQYF. The CDR3 DNA is TGTGCCAGTAGTCAACTGCGAGTGGAGACCCAGTACTTC.

This chain connects TRBV19 to TRBJ2-4; 9 bases agree with TRBD2. In germline, CDR1 is LNHDA, CDR2 SQIVND (reference sequence). The CDR3 loop spans 15 amino acids. The trim removed 6 bases at V and 2 bases at J, leaving 5 bases unmatched. The CDR3 sequence: CASRSSGISKNIQYF. The CDR3 bases are TGTGCCAGTAGATCTAGCGGGATATCCAAAAACATTCAGTACTTC.

The V call is TRBV6-5, the J call TRBJ1-5, with a possible D match to TRBD1 (5 bases). Germline-derived CDR1 and CDR2 are MNHEY and SVGAGI. V was clipped by 6 bases and J by 6 bases, with 15 bases between them. CDR3 length: 14 residues. The CDR3 spells CASSLTGGTQPQHF. In DNA form, the CDR3 reads TGTGCCAGCAGCCTAACGGGAGGGACTCAGCCCCAGCATTTT.

This clone came up a few times. The chain joins TRBV5-4 to TRBJ1-1; D ambiguous. The ends were cut back, 0 bases at V and 1 base at J, with 7 bases in the middle. Looked up from germline, CDR1 is SGHNT and CDR2 is YYREEE (reference sequence). The CDR3 totals 14 residues. CDR3: CASSLAKKNTEAFF. DNA for the CDR3: TGTGCCAGCAGCTTGGCCAAAAAGAACACTGAAGCTTTCTTT.

This clone was observed a few times. This chain connects TRBV7-3 to TRBJ1-1; possibly TRBD1 for D (5 bases). This CDR3 has 15 amino acids. The V end was cut by 2 bases, the J end by 3 bases, with 13 bases between. Per the germline V gene, CDR1 is SGHTA and CDR2 is FQGTGA. CDR3: CASSLGVGRDTEAFF. For the CDR3, the DNA is TGTGCCAGCAGCTTAGGCGTCGGCAGGGACACTGAAGCTTTCTTT.

The V call is TRBV25-1, the J call TRBJ2-5, with 8 bases identical to TRBD2. Germline CDR1 and CDR2: MGHDK and SYGVNS. Trimming removed 1 base from V and 5 bases from J; junction bases left unmatched: 9. This CDR3 is built from 16 residues. As DNA, the CDR3 is TGTGCCAGCAGTGAATCCCTCCGGGAGGGCCGGGAGACCCAGTACTTC. It encodes CASSESLREGRETQYF.

The chain links TRBV5-4 to TRBJ1-2, with TRBD1 matching 7 bases. After removal of 5 bases from V and 4 bases from J, the junction contained 11 bases not matched to a gene. The CDR3 is 15 amino acids. Germline V lookup: CDR1 SGHNT, CDR2 YYREEE (reference sequence). DNA for the CDR3: TGTGCCAGCAGGTTGACAGGGTATCAGAGCTATGGCTACACCTTC. It is translated as CASRLTGYQSYGYTF. The complete variable domain, with remaining parts taken from reference TRBV5-4 and TRBJ1-2, reads ETGVTQSPTHLIKTRGQQVTLRCSSQSGHNTVSWYQQALGQGPQFIFQYYREEENGRGNFPPRFSGLQFPNYSSELNVNALELDDSALYLCASRLTGYQSYGYTFGSGTRLTVV.

V is TRBV6-5 and J is TRBJ2-7; 10 bases align to TRBD2. This CDR3 region has 15 residues. CDR1 is MNHEY, CDR2 SVGAGI, per germline. J lost 4 bases, V lost 2 bases, and 5 bases had no gene match. CDR3: CASSYQAGGPYEQYF. DNA of the CDR3: TGTGCCAGCAGTTACCAAGCGGGAGGGCCGTACGAGCAGTACTTC.

The rearrangement links TRBV6-5 to TRBJ1-6; D call uncertain. There are 14 residues in the CDR3. Germline V gene lookup returns CDR1 MNHEY and CDR2 SVGAGI. The V end was cut by 1 base, the J end by 7 bases, with 8 bases between. In DNA, the CDR3 is TGTGCCAGCAGTTACTTTTCGACAAATTCACCCCTCCACTTT. Its protein product is CASSYFSTNSPLHF.

The gene calls are TRBV12-5 and TRBJ2-1; 11 bases map to TRBD2. Germline V gene lookup returns CDR1 LGHNT and CDR2 FRNRAP. Losses at the gene ends were 4 bases for V and 0 bases for J; bases not matched to a gene: 20. This CDR3 is 22 amino acids long. DNA of the CDR3: TGTGCTAGTGGTTCTTACTCACTAGCGGGAGAGAACAAAGGGAGCTCCTACAATGAGCAGTTCTTC. It specifies CASGSYSLAGENKGSSYNEQFF.